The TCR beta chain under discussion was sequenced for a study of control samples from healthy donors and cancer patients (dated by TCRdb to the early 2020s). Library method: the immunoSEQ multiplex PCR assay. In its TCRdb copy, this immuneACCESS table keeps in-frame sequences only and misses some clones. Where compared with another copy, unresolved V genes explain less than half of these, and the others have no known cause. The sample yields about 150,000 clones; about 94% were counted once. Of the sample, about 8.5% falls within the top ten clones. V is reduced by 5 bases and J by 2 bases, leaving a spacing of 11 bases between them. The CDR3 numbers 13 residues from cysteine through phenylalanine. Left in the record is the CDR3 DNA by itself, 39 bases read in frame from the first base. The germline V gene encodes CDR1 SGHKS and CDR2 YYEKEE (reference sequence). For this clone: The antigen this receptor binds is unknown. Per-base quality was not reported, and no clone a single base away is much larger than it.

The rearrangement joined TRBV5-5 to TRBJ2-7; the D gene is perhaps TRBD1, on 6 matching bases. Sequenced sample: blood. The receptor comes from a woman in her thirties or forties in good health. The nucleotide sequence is TGTGCCAGCAGGAGTGGACAGACCTACGAGCAGTACTTC. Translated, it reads CASRSGQTYEQYF.